This T cell receptor beta chain came from a study of neurological immune-mediated disorders. Study-level findings and limits: The absence of shared CDR3 amino acid sequences among expanded clones across subjects suggests private repertoires in all groups.

In each sequencing run, over 180 million TCR-beta sequences were generated from 15-18 subjects. TCRdb passed the 5' RACE reads through MiXCR, listing each CDR3 protein once. The data show around 19,000 distinct CDR3 sequences, roughly 10% seen once. This clonotype was recorded many times. Its antigen is currently unknown. The germline V gene encodes CDR1 KGHSH and CDR2 LQKENI. The V and J ends lost 4 bases and 6 bases respectively, with 17 bases between them. The CDR3 is made up of 15 amino acids. This rearrangement joins TRBV18 to TRBJ2-3; D gene unclear. This TCR came from a woman between 50 and 59 years old in good health. The sample comprised CD8+ T cells from blood. CDR3 DNA sequence: TGTGCCAGCTCACTACAACAGATCCCCACGGATACGCAGTATTTT. This gives the protein CASSLQQIPTDTQYF. The full variable domain, its missing parts supplied by reference TRBV18 and TRBJ2-3, is NAGVMQNPRHLVRRRGQEARLRCSPMKGHSHVYWYRQLPEEGLKFMVYLQKENIIDESGMPKERFSAEFPKEGPSILRIQQVVRGDSAAYFCASSLQQIPTDTQYFGPGTRLTVL.